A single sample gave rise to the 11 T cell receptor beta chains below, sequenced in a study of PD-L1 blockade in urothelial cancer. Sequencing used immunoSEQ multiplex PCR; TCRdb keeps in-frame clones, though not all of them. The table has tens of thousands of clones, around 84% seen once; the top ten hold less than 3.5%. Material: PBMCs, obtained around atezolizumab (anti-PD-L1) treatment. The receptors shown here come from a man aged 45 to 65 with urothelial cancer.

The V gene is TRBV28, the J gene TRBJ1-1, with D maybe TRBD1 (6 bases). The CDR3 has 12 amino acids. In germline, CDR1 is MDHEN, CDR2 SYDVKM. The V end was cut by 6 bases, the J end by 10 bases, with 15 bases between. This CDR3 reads CASREGEGRAFF. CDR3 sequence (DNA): TGTGCCAGCAGGGAGGGGGAGGGCAGAGCTTTCTTT. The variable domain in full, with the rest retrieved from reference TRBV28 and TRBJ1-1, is DVKVTQSSRYLVKRTGEKVFLECVQDMDHENMFWYRQDPGLGLRLIYFSYDVKMKEKGDIPEGYSVSREKKERFSLILESASTNQTSMYLCASREGEGRAFFGQGTRLTVV.

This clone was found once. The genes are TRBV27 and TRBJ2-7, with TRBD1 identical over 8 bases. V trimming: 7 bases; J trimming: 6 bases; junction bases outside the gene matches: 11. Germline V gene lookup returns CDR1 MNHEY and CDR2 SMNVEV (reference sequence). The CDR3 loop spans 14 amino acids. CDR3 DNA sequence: TGTGCCAGCAAACCGTCCGGACAGGGAAGCGAGCAGTACTTC. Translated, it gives CASKPSGQGSEQYF.

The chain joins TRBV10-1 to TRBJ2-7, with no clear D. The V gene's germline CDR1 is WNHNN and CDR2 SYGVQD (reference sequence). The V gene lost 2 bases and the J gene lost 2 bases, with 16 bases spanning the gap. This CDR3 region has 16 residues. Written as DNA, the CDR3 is TGCGCCAGCAGTGAGAGGCCAGGTCAACCAGCCTACGAGCAGTACTTC. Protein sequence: CASSERPGQPAYEQYF.

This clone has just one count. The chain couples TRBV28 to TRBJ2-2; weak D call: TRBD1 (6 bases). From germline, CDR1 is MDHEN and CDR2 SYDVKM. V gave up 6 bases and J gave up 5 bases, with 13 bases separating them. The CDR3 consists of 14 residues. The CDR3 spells CASRQGGLTGELFF. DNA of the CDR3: TGTGCCAGCAGACAGGGTGGATTGACCGGGGAGCTGTTTTTT.

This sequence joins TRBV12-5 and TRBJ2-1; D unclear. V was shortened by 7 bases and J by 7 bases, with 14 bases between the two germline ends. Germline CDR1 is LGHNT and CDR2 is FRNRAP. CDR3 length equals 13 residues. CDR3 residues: CASAPLGFNEQFF. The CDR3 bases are TGTGCTAGTGCCCCTCTCGGTTTTAATGAGCAGTTCTTC.

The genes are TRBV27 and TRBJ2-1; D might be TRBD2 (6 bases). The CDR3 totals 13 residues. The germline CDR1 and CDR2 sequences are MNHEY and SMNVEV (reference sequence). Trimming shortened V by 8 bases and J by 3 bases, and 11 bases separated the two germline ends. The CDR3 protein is CASRGIIYNEQFF. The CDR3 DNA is TGTGCCAGCCGCGGGATCATCTACAATGAGCAGTTCTTC.

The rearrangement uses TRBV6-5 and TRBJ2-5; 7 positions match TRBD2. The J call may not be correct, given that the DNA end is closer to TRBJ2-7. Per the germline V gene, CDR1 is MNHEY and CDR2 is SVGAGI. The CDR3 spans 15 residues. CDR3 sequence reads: CASSFGRGSAYEQYF. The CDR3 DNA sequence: TGTGCCAGCAGTTTTGGTCGCGGGAGCGCCTACGAGCAGTACTTC.

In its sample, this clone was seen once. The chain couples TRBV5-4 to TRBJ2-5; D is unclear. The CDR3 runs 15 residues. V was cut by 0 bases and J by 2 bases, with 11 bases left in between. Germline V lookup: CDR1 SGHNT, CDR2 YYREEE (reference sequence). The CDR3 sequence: CASSLESGLQETQYF. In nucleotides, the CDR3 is TGTGCCAGCAGCTTGGAATCTGGGCTTCAAGAGACCCAGTACTTC.

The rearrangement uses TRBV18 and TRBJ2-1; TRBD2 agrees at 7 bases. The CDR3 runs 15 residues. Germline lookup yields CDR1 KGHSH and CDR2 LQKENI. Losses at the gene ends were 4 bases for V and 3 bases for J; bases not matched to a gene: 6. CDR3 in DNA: TGTGCCAGCTCACGGGAGGCTAGCGGCTACAATGAGCAGTTCTTC. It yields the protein CASSREASGYNEQFF.

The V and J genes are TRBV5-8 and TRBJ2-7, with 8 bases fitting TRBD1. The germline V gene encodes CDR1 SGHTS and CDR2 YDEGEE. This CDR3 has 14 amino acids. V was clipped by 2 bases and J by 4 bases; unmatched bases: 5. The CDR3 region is CASSFGQGGYEQYF. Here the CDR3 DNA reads TGTGCCAGCAGCTTTGGACAGGGCGGGTACGAGCAGTACTTC.

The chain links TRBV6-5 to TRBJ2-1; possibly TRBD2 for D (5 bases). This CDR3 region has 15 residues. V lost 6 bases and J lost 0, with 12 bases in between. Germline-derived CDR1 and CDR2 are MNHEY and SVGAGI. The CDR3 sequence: CASSRDYDSYNEQFF. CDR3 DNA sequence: TGTGCCAGCAGCCGGGATTACGACTCCTACAATGAGCAGTTCTTC.